One TCR beta chain is described in this entry. The entry originates in a study of cytomegalovirus exposure and HLA in healthy donors. The CDR3 spans 13 residues. Germline V gene data show CDR1 as LNHNV and CDR2 as YYDKDF (reference sequence). The V gene lost 9 bases and the J gene lost 7 bases, with 16 bases spanning the gap. PCR amplification relied on 60 Vbeta primers (plus 13 Jbeta primers). Data came from immunoSEQ multiplex PCR; TCRdb stores just in-frame clones and leaves some out. Of 150,000 or so clones listed, around 74% are singletons. What was sequenced was PBMCs. The receptor comes from a young man in good health and CMV-seropositive. The rearrangement joins TRBV15 to TRBJ1-5; D may be TRBD1 (5 bases). The DNA for the CDR3 is TGTGCCACGGGATGGGGAGGGGAGCAGCCCCAGCATTTT. This translates into CATGWGGEQPQHF.